Included here is one T cell receptor (beta chain) sequence, with context. The J segment lost 6 bases and the V segment lost 0 bases, leaving 15 bases of the junction unmatched. CDR1 and CDR2 (germline): LGHNT, FRNRAP. The CDR3 length is 21 residues. The protocol was immunoSEQ multiplex PCR, while the TCRdb copy is restricted to in-frame clones and leaves out a portion. The sample lists about 81,000 clones; roughly 90% were seen once. This sample was taken from a study of Tregs in tolerant kidney transplant recipients. Mixed chimerism was transient after nonmyeloablative marrow transplants from related graft donors.

This rearrangement joins TRBV12-5 to TRBJ2-3, with 16 positions matching TRBD2. The sample in question was CD4+ T cells from blood (PBMCs), obtained 24 months after the transplant. The clonotype comes from a human patient who received a combined kidney and bone marrow transplant. Some T cells here may be from the graft donor. This CDR3 is CASGLVLAGLAGGQRPDTQYF. The CDR3 DNA reads TGTGCTAGTGGTTTGGTACTTGCGGGACTAGCGGGGGGGCAACGCCCCGATACGCAGTATTTT.